Detailed here is one T cell receptor (beta chain). What it binds is unknown. The data originate from a study of persistence of HIV-infected CD4 T cells. Study-wide context: Donors were ART-treated; their CMV- and Gag-responding CD4+ T cells were isolated. Study results and limitations: Bulk TCR data could not be restricted to HIV-1-infected CMV-responding cells.

Trimming pared 3 bases from V and 3 bases from J, leaving 12 bases between. The CDR3 is made up of 15 amino acids. CDR1 is MDHEN and CDR2 is SYDVKM in the germline V gene. An overlapping HIV-1 Gag peptide pool stimulated these cells at 0.75 to 1 ug/peptide/mL. Memory cells lacking CD40L and CD69 with high CD45RO were sorted. Undetectable plasma HIV-1 RNA below 50 copies/mL lasted at least 4 years. The libraries were made with immunoSEQ version 4 in survey mode. The repertoire was sequenced with immunoSEQ multiplex PCR; TCRdb's copy has only in-frame clones and lacks some. The sample consists of 38,000 or so clones, under 90% of them appearing once.

The V gene is TRBV28, the J gene TRBJ2-1; perhaps D is TRBD1 or TRBD2 (5 bases each). Here the sequenced sample was cultured CD4+ T cells from PBMCs, taken from a patient who received antiretroviral therapy. The clonotype was recovered from an adult with HIV. The donor label of this sample is uncertain. Here the CDR3 reads CASSFTGQLYNEQFF. The CDR3 bases are TGTGCCAGCAGTTTCACGGGGCAGCTCTACAATGAGCAGTTCTTC.